This TCR beta chain came from a study of T cell responses to AZD1222 COVID-19 vaccine. Libraries were prepared by immunoSEQ multiplex PCR; TCRdb keeps only in-frame clonotypes and omits some of them. Among around 190,000 clones listed, 94% were seen once. Concerning this clone itself: Antigen: not known.

Recipients boosted at about 4 weeks or about 12 weeks are pooled. Germline assignment: CDR1 MNHNS and CDR2 SASEGT. CDR3 length equals 15 residues. Trimming shortened V by 1 base and J by 4 bases, and 13 bases separated the two germline ends. Findings and caveats of the study: Baseline serostatus was positive in only six or seven AZD1222 recipients.

This clonotype was sampled from an adult who received the AZD1222 COVID-19 vaccine. Sample: peripheral blood, taken 28 days after the second AZD1222 dose. The chain is built from TRBV6-1 and TRBJ1-2; D perhaps matches TRBD1 (6 bases). The DNA of the CDR3 is TGTGCCAGCAGTGAAGATCGCAGGGGAATCTATGGCTACACCTTC. Protein sequence: CASSEDRRGIYGYTF.